This entry lists 10 T cell receptor beta chains sequenced from one sample in a study of blood T cell repertoires in COVID-19. Generated by immunoSEQ multiplex PCR, the TCRdb table keeps only in-frame clones and is missing some. The data hold 90,000 to 110,000 clones, with 65% to 90% observed a single time. Material for sequencing was peripheral blood. Every receptor here comes from a man at least 80 years old with acute or convalescent COVID-19.

The gene calls are TRBV27 and TRBJ2-7; weak D call: TRBD1 (5 bases). Germline-derived CDR1 and CDR2 are MNHEY and SMNVEV (reference sequence). V shed 0 bases and J shed 2 bases, with 17 bases lying between them. The CDR3 sequence is 17 residues long. The CDR3 is CASSLSAGIRTTYEQYF. The CDR3 region has the DNA TGTGCCAGCAGTTTATCTGCAGGGATTCGGACCACCTACGAGCAGTACTTC.

This clone was observed many times. V and J are TRBV28 and TRBJ1-2; TRBD1 agrees at 11 bases. There are 16 residues in the CDR3. Germline-derived CDR1 and CDR2 are MDHEN and SYDVKM. With V trimmed by 3 bases and J by 4 bases, 7 bases remained unmatched. For the CDR3, the DNA is TGTGCCAGCAGTTTTCGAGGGACAGGGGGAGGCTATGGCTACACCTTC. Its translation is CASSFRGTGGGYGYTF.

The chain employs TRBV19 and TRBJ2-1; TRBD1 agrees at 8 bases. CDR1 and CDR2 (germline): LNHDA, SQIVND (reference sequence). The CDR3 covers 16 residues. J was trimmed by 4 bases and V by 3 bases; bases with no gene match: 8. The chain's CDR3 is CASSIWPDREYNEQFF. The DNA of the CDR3 is TGTGCCAGTAGTATTTGGCCGGACAGGGAATACAATGAGCAGTTCTTC.

The chain links TRBV6-1 to TRBJ2-5; TRBD1 matches 10 bases. This CDR3 comprises 19 residues. Trimming removed 0 bases from V and 2 bases from J; junction bases left unmatched: 12. Germline-derived CDR1 and CDR2 are MNHNS and SASEGT. The CDR3 DNA follows: TGTGCCAGCAGTGAAGCCGCCCCCCGAGGGACAGGGGCACAAGAGACCCAGTACTTC. Translated, it gives CASSEAAPRGTGAQETQYF.

This rearrangement joins TRBV5-1 to TRBJ2-5, with TRBD1 identical over 12 bases. With 2 bases clipped from V and 1 base from J, the junction kept 6 bases outside the gene matches. This CDR3 is built from 17 residues. Germline V gene data show CDR1 as SGHRS and CDR2 as YFSETQ. CDR3 protein: CASSFGTGGIPQETQYF. The CDR3 DNA is TGCGCCAGCAGCTTCGGGACAGGGGGCATCCCCCAAGAGACCCAGTACTTC.

This clone was detected only a few times. The chain links TRBV28 to TRBJ1-3; 10 nucleotides agree with TRBD1. Germline CDR1 and CDR2: MDHEN and SYDVKM. The length of the CDR3 is 18 residues. V shed 2 bases and J 0 bases; nucleotides not matched to a gene: 7. CDR3 sequence reads: CASSLTGTGASSGNTIYF. The CDR3 DNA reads as TGTGCCAGCAGTTTAACCGGGACAGGGGCGAGCTCTGGAAACACCATATATTTT.

This clone appeared once. The chain has TRBV27 and TRBJ1-2; tentatively, D is TRBD1 (5 bases). V was shortened by 6 bases and J by 2 bases, with 10 bases between the two germline ends. The CDR3 has 13 amino acids. Germline V gene lookup returns CDR1 MNHEY and CDR2 SMNVEV (reference sequence). The CDR3 DNA sequence: TGTGCCAGCAGCCTAGACAGAAACTATGGCTACACCTTC. Its translation is CASSLDRNYGYTF.

This clone was seen a handful of times. The chain links TRBV18 to TRBJ2-7; a weak D match, TRBD1 (6 bases). Trimming pared 2 bases from V and 3 bases from J, leaving 17 bases between. The CDR3 totals 16 residues. CDR1 is KGHSH, CDR2 LQKENI, per germline. CDR3 bases: TGTGCCAGCTCACCATTGAAAACAGGGTTTCGCTACGAGCAGTACTTC. This translates into CASSPLKTGFRYEQYF.

The chain employs TRBV19 and TRBJ2-7; perhaps TRBD2 as D (5 bases). Trimming pared 4 bases from V and 0 bases from J, leaving 7 bases between. There are 13 residues in the CDR3. CDR1 and CDR2 from the germline V gene are LNHDA and SQIVND (reference sequence). The CDR3 bases are TGTGCCAGTAGTACCGGACTCTCCTACGAGCAGTACTTC. It codes for CASSTGLSYEQYF.

This rearrangement joins TRBV9 to TRBJ1-6; 8 positions match TRBD1. CDR1 is SGDLS and CDR2 is YYNGEE in the germline V gene. J gave up 14 bases and V 4 bases, and 8 bases lay outside the gene matches. This CDR3 is built from 13 residues. In DNA, the CDR3 is TGTGCCAGCAGCTCGGGGACAGGAGGGACCCTCCACTTT. It codes for CASSSGTGGTLHF. The full variable domain, rest sourced from reference TRBV9 and TRBJ1-6, is DSGVTQTPKHLITATGQRVTLRCSPRSGDLSVYWYQQSLDQGLQFLIQYYNGEERAKGNILERFSAQQFPDLHSELNLSSLELGDSALYFCASSSGTGGTLHFGNGTRLTVT.